This T cell receptor beta chain originates from a study of cytomegalovirus exposure and HLA in healthy donors. The V end was cut by 6 bases, the J end by 7 bases, with 14 bases between. There are 13 residues in the CDR3. Germline V lookup: CDR1 MNHEY, CDR2 SMNVEV (reference sequence). Study results and caveats: It was 164 TCR beta chains that were listed as cytomegalovirus-associated.

A note on this clone: What it recognizes is unknown.

The assay was immunoSEQ multiplex PCR, and TCRdb's table has in-frame clones only and misses some. The repertoire has about 160,000 clones, around 85% of them found once; the top ten carry under 2.5%. This TCR came from a man between 25 and 39 years old in good health and CMV-seropositive. The specimen was PBMCs. The rearrangement links TRBV27 to TRBJ2-3, with D possibly TRBD1 on 6 matching bases. The CDR3 is CASRDVGANTQYF. Written as DNA, the CDR3 is TGTGCCAGCAGGGACGTGGGGGCAAATACGCAGTATTTT.